Sequencing of this TCR beta chain was carried out in a study of T-cell reconstitution after alpha-beta-depleted transplantation in children. Study results and caveats: Approximately two months post-transplant, alpha-beta T cells reportedly originated from several hundred expanded graft clones.

To note about this clonotype: Its antigen remains unidentified.

Preparation of the TCRbeta library used unique molecular identifiers. TCRdb reanalysed the PCR reads using MiXCR and keeps one entry per CDR3 protein. The sample lists 400,000 to 450,000 distinct CDR3 sequences, roughly 43% occurring once. The CDR3 totals 14 residues. The germline gives CDR1 SEHNR, CDR2 FQNEAQ (reference sequence). The germline V and J ends were trimmed by 1 base and 4 bases, with 8 bases remaining between them. The chain employs TRBV7-9 and TRBJ1-3; possibly TRBD1 for D (5 bases). Sequenced here: PBMCs, sampled before TCRalphabeta/CD19-depleted stem cell transplant. This receptor was taken from a girl aged 2-10 years with aplastic anemia, due to receive a stem cell transplant. The CDR3 loop is CASSLVSGGNTIYF. The CDR3 DNA is TGTGCCAGCAGCTTAGTGTCAGGGGGAAACACCATATATTTT.